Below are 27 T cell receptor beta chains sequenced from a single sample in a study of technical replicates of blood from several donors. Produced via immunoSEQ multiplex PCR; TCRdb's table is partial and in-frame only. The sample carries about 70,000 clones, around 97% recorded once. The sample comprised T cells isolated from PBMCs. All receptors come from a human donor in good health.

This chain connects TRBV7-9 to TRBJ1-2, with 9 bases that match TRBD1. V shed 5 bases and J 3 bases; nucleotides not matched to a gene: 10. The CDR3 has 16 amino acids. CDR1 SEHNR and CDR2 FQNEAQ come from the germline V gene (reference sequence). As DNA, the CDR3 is TGTGCCAGCAGCCAAGACAGGGGGAGATCACACTATGGCTACACCTTC. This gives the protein CASSQDRGRSHYGYTF. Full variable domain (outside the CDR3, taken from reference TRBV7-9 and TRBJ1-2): DTGVSQNPRHKITKRGQNVTFRCDPISEHNRLYWYRQTLGQGPEFLTYFQNEAQLEKSRLLSDRFSAERPKGSFSTLEIQRTEQGDSAMYLCASSQDRGRSHYGYTFGSGTRLTVV.

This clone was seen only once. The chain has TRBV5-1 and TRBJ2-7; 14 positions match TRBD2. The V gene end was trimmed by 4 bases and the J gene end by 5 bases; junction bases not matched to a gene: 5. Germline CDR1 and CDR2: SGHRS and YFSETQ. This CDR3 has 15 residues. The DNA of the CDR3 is TGCGCCAGCAGCCCGGGACTAGCGGGAGTACACGAGCAGTACTTC. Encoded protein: CASSPGLAGVHEQYF.

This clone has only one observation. The CDR3 sequence is CASSLRLSSYEQYF. The CDR3, as DNA: TGTGCCAGCAGCCTAAGACTCAGCTCCTACGAGCAGTACTTC. This chain links TRBV11-1 with TRBJ2-7, with D uncertain. The CDR3 length is 14 residues. V was clipped by 5 bases and J by 0 bases, with 11 bases between them. Germline V gene lookup returns CDR1 SGHAT and CDR2 FQDESV (reference sequence).

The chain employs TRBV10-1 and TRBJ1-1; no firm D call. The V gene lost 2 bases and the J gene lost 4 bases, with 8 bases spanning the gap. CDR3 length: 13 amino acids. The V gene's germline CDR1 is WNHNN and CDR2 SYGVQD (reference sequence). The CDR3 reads CASSERGGTEAFF. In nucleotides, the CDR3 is TGCGCCAGCAGTGAGAGAGGTGGCACTGAAGCTTTCTTT.

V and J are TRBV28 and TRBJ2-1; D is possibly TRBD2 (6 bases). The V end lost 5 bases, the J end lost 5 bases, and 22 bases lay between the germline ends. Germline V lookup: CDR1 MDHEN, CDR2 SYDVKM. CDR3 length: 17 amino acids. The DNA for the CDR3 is TGTGCCAGCAGTAGTGGTACCTACGGGGGAGGACACAATGAGCAGTTCTTC. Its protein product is CASSSGTYGGGHNEQFF.

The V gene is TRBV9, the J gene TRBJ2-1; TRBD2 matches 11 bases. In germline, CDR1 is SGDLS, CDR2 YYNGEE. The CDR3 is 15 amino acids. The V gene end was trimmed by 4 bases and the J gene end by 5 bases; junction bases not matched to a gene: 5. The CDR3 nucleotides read TGTGCCAGCAGCTTAAGACTAGCGGGACACAATGAGCAGTTCTTC. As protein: CASSLRLAGHNEQFF. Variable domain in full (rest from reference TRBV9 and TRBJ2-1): DSGVTQTPKHLITATGQRVTLRCSPRSGDLSVYWYQQSLDQGLQFLIQYYNGEERAKGNILERFSAQQFPDLHSELNLSSLELGDSALYFCASSLRLAGHNEQFFGPGTRLTVL.

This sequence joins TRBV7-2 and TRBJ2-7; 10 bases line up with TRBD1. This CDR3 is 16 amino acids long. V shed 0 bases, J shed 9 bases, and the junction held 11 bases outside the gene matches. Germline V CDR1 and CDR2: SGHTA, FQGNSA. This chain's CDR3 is CASSLALGQGYGGQYF. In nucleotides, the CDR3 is TGTGCCAGCAGCTTAGCGTTGGGACAGGGGTATGGAGGGCAGTACTTC.

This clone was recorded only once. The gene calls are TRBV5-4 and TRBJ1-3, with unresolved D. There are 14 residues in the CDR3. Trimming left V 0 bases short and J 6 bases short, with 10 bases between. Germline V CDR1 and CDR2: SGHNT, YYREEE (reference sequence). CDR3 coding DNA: TGTGCCAGCAGCTTGGACGACGGAGAAAACACCATATATTTT. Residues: CASSLDDGENTIYF.

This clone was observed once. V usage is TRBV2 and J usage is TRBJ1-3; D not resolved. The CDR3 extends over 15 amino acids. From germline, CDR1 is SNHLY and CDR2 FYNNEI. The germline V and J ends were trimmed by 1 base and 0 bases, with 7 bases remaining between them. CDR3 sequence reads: CASSEDHTSGNTIYF. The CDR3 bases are TGTGCCAGCAGTGAAGATCACACCTCTGGAAACACCATATATTTT.

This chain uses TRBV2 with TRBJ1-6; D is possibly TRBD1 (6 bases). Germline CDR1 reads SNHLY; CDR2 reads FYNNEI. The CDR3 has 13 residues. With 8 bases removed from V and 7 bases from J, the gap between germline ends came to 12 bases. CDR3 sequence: CASGFDRNSPLHF. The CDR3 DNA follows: TGTGCCAGCGGTTTCGACAGGAATTCACCCCTCCACTTT. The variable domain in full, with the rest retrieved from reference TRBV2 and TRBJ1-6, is EPEVTQTPSHQVTQMGQEVILRCVPISNHLYFYWYRQILGQKVEFLVSFYNNEISEKSEIFDDQFSVERPDGSNFTLKIRSTKLEDSAMYFCASGFDRNSPLHFGNGTRLTVT.

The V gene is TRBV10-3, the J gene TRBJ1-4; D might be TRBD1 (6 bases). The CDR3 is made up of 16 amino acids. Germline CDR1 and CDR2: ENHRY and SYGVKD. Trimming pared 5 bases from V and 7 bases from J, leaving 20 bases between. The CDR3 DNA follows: TGTGCCATCAGTCGAGGGGAGAACAGGGATATTGAAAAACTGTTTTTT. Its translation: CAISRGENRDIEKLFF.

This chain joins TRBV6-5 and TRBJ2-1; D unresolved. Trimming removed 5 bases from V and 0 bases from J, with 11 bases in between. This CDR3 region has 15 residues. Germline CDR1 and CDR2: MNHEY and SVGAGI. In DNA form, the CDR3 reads TGTGCCAGCAGTACCGTTGATAGCTCCTACAATGAGCAGTTCTTC. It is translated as CASSTVDSSYNEQFF.

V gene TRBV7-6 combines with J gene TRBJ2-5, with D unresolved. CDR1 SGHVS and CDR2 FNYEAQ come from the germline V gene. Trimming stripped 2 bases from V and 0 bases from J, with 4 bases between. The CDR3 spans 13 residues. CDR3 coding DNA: TGTGCCAGCAGCTTACAGTACCAAGAGACCCAGTACTTC. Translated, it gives CASSLQYQETQYF.

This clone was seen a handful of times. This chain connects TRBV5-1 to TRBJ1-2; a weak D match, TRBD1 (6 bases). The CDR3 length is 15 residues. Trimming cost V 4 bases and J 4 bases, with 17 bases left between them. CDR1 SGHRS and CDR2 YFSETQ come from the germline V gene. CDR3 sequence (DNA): TGCGCCAGCAGCGAAACAGGGTTGAGGACCTATGGCTACACCTTC. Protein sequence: CASSETGLRTYGYTF.

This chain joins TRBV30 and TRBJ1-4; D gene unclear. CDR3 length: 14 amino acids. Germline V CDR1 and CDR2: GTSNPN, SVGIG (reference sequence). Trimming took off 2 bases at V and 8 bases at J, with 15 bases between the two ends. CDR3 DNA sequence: TGTGCCTGGAGTCCCACCTTAACCGGGGAAAAACTGTTTTTT. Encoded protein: CAWSPTLTGEKLFF.

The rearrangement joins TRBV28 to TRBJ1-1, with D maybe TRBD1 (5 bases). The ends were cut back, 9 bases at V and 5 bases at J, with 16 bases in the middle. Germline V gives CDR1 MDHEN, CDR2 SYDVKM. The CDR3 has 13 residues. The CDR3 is CASSIGEWTEAFF. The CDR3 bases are TGTGCCAGTTCAATAGGGGAATGGACTGAAGCTTTCTTT.

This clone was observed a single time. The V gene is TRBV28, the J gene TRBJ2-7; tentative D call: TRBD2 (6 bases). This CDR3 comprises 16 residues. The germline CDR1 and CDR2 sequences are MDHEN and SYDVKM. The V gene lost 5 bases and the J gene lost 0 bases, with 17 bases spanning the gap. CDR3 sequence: CASSHSGLLLSYEQYF. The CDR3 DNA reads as TGTGCCAGCAGTCACTCGGGACTCCTTCTCTCCTACGAGCAGTACTTC.

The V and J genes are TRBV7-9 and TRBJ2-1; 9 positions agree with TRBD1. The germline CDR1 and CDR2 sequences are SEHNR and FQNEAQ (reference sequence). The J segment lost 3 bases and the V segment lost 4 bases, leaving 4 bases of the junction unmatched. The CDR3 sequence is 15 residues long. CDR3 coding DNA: TGTGCCAGCAGCTCCGGGACAGGGAACTACAATGAGCAGTTCTTC. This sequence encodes CASSSGTGNYNEQFF.

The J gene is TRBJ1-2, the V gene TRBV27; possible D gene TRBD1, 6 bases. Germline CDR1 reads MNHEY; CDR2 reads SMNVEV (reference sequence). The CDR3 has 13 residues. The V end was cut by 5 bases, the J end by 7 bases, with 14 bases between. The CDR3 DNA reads TGTGCCAGCAGTCTACAGGGACGAGTTGGCTACACCTTC. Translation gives CASSLQGRVGYTF.

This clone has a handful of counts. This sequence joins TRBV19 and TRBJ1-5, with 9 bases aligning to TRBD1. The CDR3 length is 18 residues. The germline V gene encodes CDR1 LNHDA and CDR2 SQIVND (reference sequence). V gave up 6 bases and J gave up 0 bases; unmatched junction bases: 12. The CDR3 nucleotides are TGTGCCAGTAGACCCCCGGGACAGGGCTGGTATAGCAATCAGCCCCAGCATTTT. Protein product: CASRPPGQGWYSNQPQHF.

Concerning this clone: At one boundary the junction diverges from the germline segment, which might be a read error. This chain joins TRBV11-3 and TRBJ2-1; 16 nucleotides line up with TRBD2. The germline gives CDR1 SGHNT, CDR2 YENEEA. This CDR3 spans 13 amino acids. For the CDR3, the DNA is TGTGCCAGCAGCGAGGGACTAGCGGGAGGGGCGATCTTC. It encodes CASSEGLAGGAIF.

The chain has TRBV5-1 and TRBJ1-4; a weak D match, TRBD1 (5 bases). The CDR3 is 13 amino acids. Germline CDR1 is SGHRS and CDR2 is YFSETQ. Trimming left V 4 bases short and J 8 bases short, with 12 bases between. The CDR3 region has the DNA TGCGCCAGCAGCCTCGTTGCAGGGGAAAAACTGTTTTTT. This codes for CASSLVAGEKLFF.

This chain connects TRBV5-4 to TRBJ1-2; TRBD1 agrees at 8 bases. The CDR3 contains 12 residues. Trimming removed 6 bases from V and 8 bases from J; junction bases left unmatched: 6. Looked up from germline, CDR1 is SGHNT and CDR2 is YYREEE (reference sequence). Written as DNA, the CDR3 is TGTGCCAGCACCCTTGACAGGGGAGGCTACACCTTC. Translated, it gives CASTLDRGGYTF.

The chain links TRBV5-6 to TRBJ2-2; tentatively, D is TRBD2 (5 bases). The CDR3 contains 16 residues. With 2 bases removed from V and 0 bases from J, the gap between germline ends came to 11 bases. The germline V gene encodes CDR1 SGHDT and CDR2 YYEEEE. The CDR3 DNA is TGTGCCAGCAGCTTACTAGTAAAACCGAACACCGGGGAGCTGTTTTTT. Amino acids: CASSLLVKPNTGELFF.

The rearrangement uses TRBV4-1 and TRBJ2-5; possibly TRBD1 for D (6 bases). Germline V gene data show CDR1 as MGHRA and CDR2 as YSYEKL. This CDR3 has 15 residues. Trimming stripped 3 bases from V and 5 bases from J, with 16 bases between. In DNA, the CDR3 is TGCGCCAGCAGCCATGGGACAAACAACGCGGAGACCCAGTACTTC. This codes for CASSHGTNNAETQYF.

CDR3 bases: TGTGCCAGCAGTGACCCGGTCAGGGGGGTTAACAATGAGCAGTTCTTC. Its translation is CASSDPVRGVNNEQFF. The J gene is TRBJ2-1, the V gene TRBV25-1; possible D gene TRBD1, 7 bases. The V and J ends lost 3 bases and 5 bases respectively, with 17 bases between them. This CDR3 is 16 amino acids long. Germline values: CDR1 MGHDK, CDR2 SYGVNS.

The CDR3 loop is CASSLSPSDRGDYGYTF. CDR3 DNA: TGTGCCAGCAGCCTCAGCCCGTCGGACAGGGGAGACTATGGCTACACCTTC. V gene TRBV9 combines with J gene TRBJ1-2; 9 positions match TRBD1. The germline CDR1 and CDR2 sequences are SGDLS and YYNGEE. V gave up 4 bases and J gave up 3 bases; unmatched junction bases: 13. The CDR3 covers 17 residues.